This T cell receptor beta chain originates from a study of Graves' ophthalmopathy and Graves' hyperthyroidism. From RNA, the CDR3 regions of TCR beta chains were amplified and sequenced. RT-PCR in the first round used HTBI primers; a second-round multiplex PCR followed. Via MiXCR, TCRdb re-called the multiplex PCR reads, giving one row per CDR3 protein. The sample records some 380,000 distinct CDR3 sequences, roughly 14% being singletons. Of note for this clonotype: The antigen is unknown. At one end, the junction sequence differs from germline, possibly due to a read error.

Study findings and constraints: Built on 13 signatures, a model told ophthalmopathy apart from stable hyperthyroidism with roughly 88% sensitivity and around 80% specificity.

Germline V gene data show CDR1 as SGHTA and CDR2 as FQGNSA. The CDR3 contains 12 residues. Patients newly diagnosed with hyperthyroidism, under 2 months' duration, were aged 18 to 65, the study reports. This chain links TRBV7-2 with TRBJ1-1; D is uncertain. The clonotype comes from a woman younger than 35 with stable Graves' hyperthyroidism. The sample taken for sequencing was peripheral blood. CDR3 region: CASSLVSVEACF. In DNA form, the CDR3 reads TGTGCCAGCAGCTTAGTAAGCGTTGAAGCTTGCTTT. The whole variable domain, filled in from reference TRBV7-2 and TRBJ1-1, reads GAGVSQSPSNKVTEKGKDVELRCDPISGHTALYWYRQSLGQGLEFLIYFQGNSAPDKSGLPSDRFSAERTGGSVSTLTIQRTQQEDSAVYLCASSLVSVEACFGQGTRLTVV.